These 8 T cell receptor beta chains were sequenced from one sample in a study of early T cells in non-severe SARS-CoV-2 infection (dated by TCRdb to the early 2020s). The library came from 5' RACE. Sequencing relied on a NextSeq 500. TCRdb passed the public sequencing reads through fastp at Q25 and MiXCR, retaining productive beta sequences. Entries are consolidated by CDR3 protein sequence, retaining the most common genes and DNA. The sample has 68,000 or so distinct CDR3 sequences on record, approximately 10% of them singletons. Around 6.6% of the sample lies in the top ten. Sequencing used whole blood. The receptors were sampled from an adult who was a healthcare worker with PCR-confirmed SARS-CoV-2 infection or an uninfected control (not recorded which).

In this sample, this clonotype turned up a few times. This chain connects TRBV7-2 to TRBJ2-5, with 9 bases lining up with TRBD2. The V segment lost 0 bases and the J segment 2 bases; nucleotides outside the gene matches: 4. CDR3 length: 16 amino acids. Germline CDR1 SGHTA, CDR2 FQGNSA. The CDR3 reads CASSLALAGLQETQYF. The CDR3 DNA sequence: TGTGCCAGCAGCTTAGCGCTAGCGGGGTTGCAAGAGACCCAGTACTTC.

The chain uses TRBV3-1 and TRBJ2-7; D might be TRBD1 (5 bases). Per the germline V gene, CDR1 is LGHDT and CDR2 is YNNKEL (reference sequence). V dropped 1 base and J dropped 6 bases, with 13 bases sitting between them. The CDR3 totals 14 residues. In DNA, the CDR3 is TGTGCCAGCAGCCAAGGACAGACAGATGGCGAGCAGTACTTC. Amino acids: CASSQGQTDGEQYF.

This clonotype was counted a few times. The chain couples TRBV10-3 to TRBJ2-1; 7 nucleotides align to TRBD2. With 8 bases clipped from V and 4 bases from J, the junction kept 8 bases outside the gene matches. This CDR3 has 14 residues. The V gene's germline CDR1 is ENHRY and CDR2 SYGVKD. The CDR3 coding sequence is TGTGCCATCCGGGCGGGAGTGGGGTACAATGAGCAGTTCTTC. It translates to CAIRAGVGYNEQFF.

The table lists this clonotype with many counts. V usage is TRBV18 and J usage is TRBJ1-1, with D perhaps TRBD1 (6 bases). The CDR3 consists of 15 residues. Per the germline V gene, CDR1 is KGHSH and CDR2 is LQKENI. Trimming shortened V by 6 bases and J by 0 bases, and 14 bases separated the two germline ends. The chain's CDR3 is CASSLMDRLNTEAFF. As DNA, the CDR3 is TGTGCCAGCTCTCTCATGGACAGACTGAACACTGAAGCTTTCTTT. Filled out from reference TRBV18 and TRBJ1-1, the complete variable domain reads NAGVMQNPRHLVRRRGQEARLRCSPMKGHSHVYWYRQLPEEGLKFMVYLQKENIIDESGMPKERFSAEFPKEGPSILRIQQVVRGDSAAYFCASSLMDRLNTEAFFGQGTRLTVV.

This clonotype was recorded a few times. V usage is TRBV2 and J usage is TRBJ2-3; tentatively, D is TRBD1 or TRBD2 (5 bases each). The CDR3 covers 17 residues. Between the trimmed V and J ends, which lost 6 bases and 2 bases, there was a span of 21 bases. The germline gives CDR1 SNHLY, CDR2 FYNNEI. CDR3 residues: CASRHRGVAGNTDTQYF. CDR3 sequence (DNA): TGTGCCAGCAGGCACCGAGGGGTAGCAGGCAACACAGATACGCAGTATTTT.

At least ten counts were recorded for this clonotype. J is TRBJ1-1 and V is TRBV3-1; 7 bases fit TRBD1. V shed 4 bases, J shed 5 bases, and the junction held 4 bases outside the gene matches. In germline, CDR1 is LGHDT, CDR2 YNNKEL (reference sequence). The CDR3 is 13 residues long. CDR3 amino acids: CASSRQGGTEAFF. The DNA of the CDR3 is TGTGCCAGCAGCCGACAGGGAGGGACTGAAGCTTTCTTT.

The chain links TRBV21-1 to TRBJ1-1; TRBD1 is taken as the D call from the table, unchecked against the DNA. TRBV21-1 is a documented pseudogene. CDR3 size: 15 residues. The CDR3 loop is CASSITGEVNTEAFF. CDR3 nucleotides: TGTGCCAGCAGCATAACAGGGGAGGTGAACACTGAAGCTTTCTTT.

The V call is TRBV10-2, the J call TRBJ2-3; TRBD2 is a possible D gene (6 bases). Germline CDR1 reads WSHSY; CDR2 reads SAAADI. Between the trimmed V and J ends, which lost 2 bases and 4 bases, there was a span of 16 bases. The CDR3 is 16 residues long. The CDR3 spells CASSEMGGGMADTQYF. The CDR3 DNA is TGCGCCAGCAGTGAGATGGGGGGAGGCATGGCAGATACGCAGTATTTT.